The rows below give T cell receptor beta chains drawn from one sample of a study of cytomegalovirus exposure and HLA in healthy donors. Measured with immunoSEQ multiplex PCR; TCRdb has only the in-frame clones, and not every one. The sample has around 200,000 clones; under 85% are singletons. Source material: PBMCs. The receptors were gathered from a male donor in good health and CMV-seronegative. CDR3s include the opening cysteine and the closing phenylalanine or tryptophan. D genes are given only for firm matches. Clone size appears in some rows only: once, few, many, or a class for an expanded clone.

v_call: TRBV2
d_call: TRBD2
j_call: TRBJ2-3
clone_size: -
cdr3_aa: CASRRGLAGGLDTQYF
cdr3_nt: TGTGCCAGCAGGAGGGGACTAGCGGGGGGGCTGGATACGCAGTATTTT

v_call: TRBV28
d_call: -
j_call: TRBJ2-1
clone_size: few
cdr3_aa: CASSSRNEQFF
cdr3_nt: TGTGCCAGCAGCTCCCGCAATGAGCAGTTCTTC

v_call: TRBV25-1
d_call: TRBD1
j_call: TRBJ2-2
clone_size: -
cdr3_aa: CASSPEIGTAFNTGELFF
cdr3_nt: TGTGCCAGCAGTCCTGAGATTGGGACAGCCTTTAACACCGGGGAGCTGTTTTTT

v_call: TRBV6-5
d_call: -
j_call: TRBJ1-2
clone_size: -
cdr3_aa: CASSEGGGYYGYTF
cdr3_nt: TGTGCCAGCAGTGAAGGCGGAGGATATTATGGCTACACCTTC

v_call: TRBV30
d_call: TRBD2
j_call: TRBJ2-3
clone_size: -
cdr3_aa: CAYLGLAGGHSTDTQYF
cdr3_nt: TGTGCCTACCTCGGACTAGCGGGAGGGCACAGCACAGATACGCAGTATTTT

v_call: TRBV19
d_call: TRBD1
j_call: TRBJ2-3
clone_size: -
cdr3_aa: CASNYRDRGTDTQYF
cdr3_nt: TGTGCCAGCAACTATCGAGACAGGGGCACAGATACGCAGTATTTT

v_call: TRBV9
d_call: TRBD1
j_call: TRBJ1-1
clone_size: -
cdr3_aa: CASSPGGERGAFF
cdr3_nt: TGTGCCAGCAGCCCAGGGGGTGAACGGGGAGCTTTCTTT

v_call: TRBV28
d_call: -
j_call: TRBJ1-5
clone_size: -
cdr3_aa: CASSSLWRGGNQPQHF
cdr3_nt: TGTGCCAGCAGTAGTCTCTGGAGGGGAGGCAATCAGCCCCAGCATTTT

v_call: TRBV7-2
d_call: -
j_call: TRBJ1-4
clone_size: -
cdr3_aa: CASSSPSTGKLFF
cdr3_nt: TGTGCCAGCAGCTCCCCCAGCACGGGAAAACTGTTTTTT

v_call: TRBV30
d_call: -
j_call: TRBJ1-1
clone_size: -
cdr3_aa: CAWSGAGANTEAFF
cdr3_nt: TGTGCCTGGAGTGGAGCAGGCGCGAACACTGAAGCTTTCTTT

v_call: TRBV7-2
d_call: TRBD1
j_call: TRBJ2-7
clone_size: -
cdr3_aa: CASSFRGTSGQGYEQYF
cdr3_nt: TGTGCCAGCAGCTTTAGGGGGACGTCAGGACAGGGCTACGAGCAGTACTTC

v_call: TRBV2
d_call: -
j_call: TRBJ1-5
clone_size: once
cdr3_aa: CASSSGWRSQHF
cdr3_nt: TGTGCCAGCAGCTCCGGGTGGAGGTCCCAGCATTTT

v_call: TRBV9
d_call: -
j_call: TRBJ2-1
clone_size: -
cdr3_aa: CASSVVERSYNEQFF
cdr3_nt: TGTGCCAGCAGCGTAGTGGAGAGGTCCTACAATGAGCAGTTCTTC

v_call: TRBV15
d_call: TRBD2
j_call: TRBJ2-7
clone_size: -
cdr3_aa: CATSVGTSGAPYEQYF
cdr3_nt: TGTGCCACCAGCGTCGGGACTAGCGGGGCCCCCTACGAGCAGTACTTC